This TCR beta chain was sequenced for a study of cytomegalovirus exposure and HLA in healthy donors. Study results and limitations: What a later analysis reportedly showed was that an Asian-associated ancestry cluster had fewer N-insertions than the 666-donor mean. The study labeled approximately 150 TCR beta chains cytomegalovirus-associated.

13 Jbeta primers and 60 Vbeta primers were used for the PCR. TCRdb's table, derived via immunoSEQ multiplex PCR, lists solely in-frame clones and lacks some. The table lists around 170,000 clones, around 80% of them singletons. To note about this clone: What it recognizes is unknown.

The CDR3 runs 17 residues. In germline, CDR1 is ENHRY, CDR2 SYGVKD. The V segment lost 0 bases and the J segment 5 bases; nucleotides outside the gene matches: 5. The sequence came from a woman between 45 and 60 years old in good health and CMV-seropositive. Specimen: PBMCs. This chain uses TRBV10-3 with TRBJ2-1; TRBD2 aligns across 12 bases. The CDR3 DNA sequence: TGTGCCATCAGTGAGTCGGCGGCTAGCGGGAGGGACAATGAGCAGTTCTTC. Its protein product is CAISESAASGRDNEQFF.